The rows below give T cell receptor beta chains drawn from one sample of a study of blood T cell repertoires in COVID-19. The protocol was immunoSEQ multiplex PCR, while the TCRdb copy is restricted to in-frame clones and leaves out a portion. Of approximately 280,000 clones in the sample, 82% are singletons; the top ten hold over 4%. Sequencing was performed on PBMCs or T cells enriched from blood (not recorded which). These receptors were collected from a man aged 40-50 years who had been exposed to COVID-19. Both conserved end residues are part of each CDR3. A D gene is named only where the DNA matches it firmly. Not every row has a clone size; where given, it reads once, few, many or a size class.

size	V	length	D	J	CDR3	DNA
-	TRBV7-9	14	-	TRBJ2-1	CASSGGLTYNEQFF	TGTGCCAGCAGCGGGGGACTCACCTACAATGAGCAGTTCTTC
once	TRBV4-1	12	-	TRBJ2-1	CASSQDRLEQFF	TGCGCCAGCAGCCAAGATCGACTAGAGCAGTTCTTC
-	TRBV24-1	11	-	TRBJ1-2	CATSDPHGYTF	TGTGCCACCAGTGATCCTCATGGCTACACCTTC
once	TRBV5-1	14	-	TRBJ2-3	CASRGGTNTDTQYF	TGCGCCAGCAGAGGAGGGACCAACACAGATACGCAGTATTTT
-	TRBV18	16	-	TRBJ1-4	CASSLSTQATNEKLFF	TGTGCCAGCTCACTATCTACTCAGGCGACTAATGAAAAACTGTTTTTT
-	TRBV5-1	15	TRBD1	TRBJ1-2	CASSLGAGTGTGYTF	TGCGCCAGCAGCTTGGGAGCCGGGACAGGGACCGGCTACACCTTC
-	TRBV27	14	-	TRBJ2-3	CARGLGPSRDTQYF	TGTGCCCGGGGACTGGGTCCCTCGAGAGATACGCAGTATTTT
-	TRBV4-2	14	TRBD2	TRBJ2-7	CASRGTSDSYEQYF	TGTGCCAGCAGGGGGACTAGCGACTCCTACGAGCAGTACTTC
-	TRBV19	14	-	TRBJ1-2	CASSIGAGASGYTF	TGTGCCAGTAGTATAGGGGCAGGGGCGTCTGGCTACACCTTC
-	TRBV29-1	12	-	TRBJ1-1	CSVEGLDTEAFF	TGCAGCGTTGAGGGGCTCGACACTGAAGCTTTCTTT
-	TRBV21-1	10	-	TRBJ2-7	CASKNNEQYF	TGTGCCAGCAAAAACAACGAGCAGTACTTC
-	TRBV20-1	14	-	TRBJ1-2	CSASPRNSAVGYTF	TGCAGTGCTAGTCCCAGGAACAGTGCCGTAGGCTACACCTTC
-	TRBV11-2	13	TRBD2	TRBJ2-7	CASRMTSEYEQYF	TGTGCCAGCAGAATGACTAGCGAGTACGAGCAGTACTTC
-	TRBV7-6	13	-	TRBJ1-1	CASSLSVNTEAFF	TGTGCCAGCAGCCTGTCAGTGAACACTGAAGCTTTCTTT
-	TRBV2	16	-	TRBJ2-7	CASSVRWASSGDEQYF	TGTGCCAGCAGTGTACGGTGGGCCAGCTCCGGTGACGAGCAGTACTTC
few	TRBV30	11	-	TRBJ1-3	CAWSLGNTIYF	TGTGCCTGGAGTCTTGGAAACACCATATATTTT
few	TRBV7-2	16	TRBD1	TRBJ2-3	CASSSHRGRVTDTQYF	TGTGCCAGCAGCTCCCACAGGGGGCGGGTCACAGATACGCAGTATTTT
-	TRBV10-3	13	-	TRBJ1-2	CAIGQGGFYGYTF	TGTGCCATCGGGCAGGGAGGTTTTTATGGCTACACCTTC
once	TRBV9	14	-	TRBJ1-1	CASSVGTQNTEAFF	TGTGCCAGCAGCGTGGGCACACAAAACACTGAAGCTTTCTTT
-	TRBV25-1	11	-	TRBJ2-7	CASSVAYEQYF	TGTGCCAGCAGTGTTGCGTACGAGCAGTACTTC
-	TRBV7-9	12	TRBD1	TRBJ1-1	CASTQRTGKTFF	TGTGCCAGCACACAAAGGACAGGGAAAACTTTCTTT
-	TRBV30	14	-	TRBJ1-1	CAWTVRERGEKTFF	TGTGCCTGGACCGTACGGGAGAGAGGGGAAAAAACTTTCTTT
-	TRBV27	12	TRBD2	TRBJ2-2	CASRGGSGELFF	TGTGCCAGCAGGGGGGGGTCCGGGGAGCTGTTTTTT
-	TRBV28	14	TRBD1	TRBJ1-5	CASSSHRGHQPQHF	TGTGCCAGCAGTTCCCACAGGGGGCATCAGCCCCAGCATTTT
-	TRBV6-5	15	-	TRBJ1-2	CATSAGFAANYGYTF	TGTGCCACCTCAGCAGGGTTCGCAGCCAACTATGGCTACACCTTC
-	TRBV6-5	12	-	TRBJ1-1	CASMDSITEAFF	TGTGCCAGCATGGACTCGATCACTGAAGCTTTCTTT
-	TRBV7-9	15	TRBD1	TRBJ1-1	CASSLGQSLNTEAFF	TGTGCCAGCAGCTTGGGACAGAGCTTAAACACTGAAGCTTTCTTT
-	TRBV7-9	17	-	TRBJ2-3	CASSLEEGRSLWDTQYF	TGTGCCAGCAGCTTAGAGGAGGGCCGATCACTGTGGGATACGCAGTATTTT
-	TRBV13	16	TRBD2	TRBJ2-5	CASSLEAGRPQETQYF	TGTGCCAGCAGCTTAGAAGCGGGACGTCCCCAAGAGACCCAGTACTTC
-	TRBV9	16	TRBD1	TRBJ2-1	CASSGRTGGTYNEQFF	TGTGCCAGCAGCGGACGAACAGGGGGCACCTACAATGAGCAGTTCTTC
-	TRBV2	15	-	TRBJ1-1	CASSEALSGVTEAFF	TGTGCCAGCAGTGAAGCGCTGTCAGGGGTCACTGAAGCTTTCTTT
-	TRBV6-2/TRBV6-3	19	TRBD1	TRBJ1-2	CASSPPGGGTGGAFDGYTF	TGTGCCAGCAGCCCTCCGGGTGGGGGGACAGGGGGCGCTTTCGATGGCTACACCTTC
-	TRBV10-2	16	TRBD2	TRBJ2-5	CASSDWTSGKQETQYF	TGCGCCAGCAGTGATTGGACTAGCGGGAAACAAGAGACCCAGTACTTC
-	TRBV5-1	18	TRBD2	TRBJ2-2	CASRIAGGSVRGTGELFF	TGCGCCAGCAGGATAGCGGGAGGAAGTGTAAGGGGCACCGGGGAGCTGTTTTTT
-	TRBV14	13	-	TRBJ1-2	CASSFQGLYGYTF	TGTGCCAGCAGTTTTCAGGGACTCTATGGCTACACCTTC
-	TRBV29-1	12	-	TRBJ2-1	CSVAVEGSDQFF	TGCAGCGTTGCCGTAGAGGGATCAGACCAGTTCTTC
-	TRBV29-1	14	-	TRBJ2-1	CSVSLGWGFNEQFF	TGCAGCGTGTCGCTCGGGTGGGGCTTCAATGAGCAGTTCTTC
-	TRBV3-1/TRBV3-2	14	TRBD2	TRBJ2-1	CASSPSSGYNEQFF	TGTGCCAGCAGCCCCTCTAGCGGCTACAATGAGCAGTTCTTC
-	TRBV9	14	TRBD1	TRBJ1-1	CASSVGQGNTEAFF	TGTGCCAGCAGCGTAGGACAGGGGAACACTGAAGCTTTCTTT
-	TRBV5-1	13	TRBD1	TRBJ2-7	CASSKDRAVEQYF	TGCGCCAGCAGCAAGGACAGGGCGGTCGAGCAGTACTTC
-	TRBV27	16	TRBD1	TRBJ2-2	CASSPLDRGRGRELFF	TGTGCCAGCAGTCCCCTGGACAGGGGGCGCGGCCGGGAGCTGTTTTTT
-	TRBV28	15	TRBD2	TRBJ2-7	CASSLSGSRSYEQYF	TGTGCCAGCAGTCTTAGCGGGAGTAGATCCTACGAGCAGTACTTC
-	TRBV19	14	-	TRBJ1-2	CASSTQGLGKGYTF	TGTGCCAGTAGTACACAGGGCCTTGGGAAGGGCTACACCTTC
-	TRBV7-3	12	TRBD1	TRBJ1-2	CASSSTGAGYTF	TGTGCCAGCAGCTCAACAGGGGCTGGCTACACCTTC
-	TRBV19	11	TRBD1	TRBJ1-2	CASTGGVRYTF	TGTGCCAGTACAGGGGGCGTTCGCTACACCTTC
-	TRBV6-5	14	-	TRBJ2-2	CASSYDFGTGELFF	TGTGCCAGCAGTTACGACTTCGGCACCGGGGAGCTGTTTTTT
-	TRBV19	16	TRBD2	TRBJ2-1	CASSSGSAGTSGEQFF	TGTGCCAGTAGTTCAGGGTCAGCGGGAACATCAGGTGAGCAGTTCTTC
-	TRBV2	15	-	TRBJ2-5	CASSDPSVGQETQYF	TGTGCCAGCAGTGATCCGAGCGTGGGCCAAGAGACCCAGTACTTC
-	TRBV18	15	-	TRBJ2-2	CASSPRGGNTGELFF	TGTGCCAGCTCACCACGAGGGGGGAACACCGGGGAGCTGTTTTTT
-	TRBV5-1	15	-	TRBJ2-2	CASSILLAGTGELFF	TGCGCCAGCAGCATCTTACTAGCAGGGACCGGGGAGCTGTTTTTT
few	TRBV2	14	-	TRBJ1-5	CASSEVGGFQPQHF	TGTGCCAGCAGTGAAGTAGGCGGGTTTCAGCCCCAGCATTTT
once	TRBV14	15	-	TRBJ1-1	CASSPRLVRGDEAFF	TGTGCCAGCAGCCCACGGCTGGTCCGGGGGGATGAAGCTTTCTTT
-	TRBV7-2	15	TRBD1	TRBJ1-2	CASSLDRGQSYGYTF	TGTGCCAGCAGCTTAGACAGGGGGCAAAGCTATGGCTACACCTTC